This TCR beta chain derives from a study of radiotherapy plus CTLA-4 blockade in lung cancer. Points from the study as a whole: The best prediction of response reportedly came from early blood T cell clone dynamics, with interferon-beta. Subsequent to radiotherapy plus ipilimumab, tumor-derived TCR clones underwent expansion in blood.

TCRdb's copy holds only in-frame clones and misses some; the assay was immunoSEQ multiplex PCR. The data show approximately 69,000 clones, with 78% seen just once and 7.1% held by the top ten. Concerning this clone itself: The antigen is not known.

The V gene lost 5 bases and the J gene lost 1 base, with 11 bases spanning the gap. The germline gives CDR1 SEHNR, CDR2 FQNEAQ (reference sequence). The CDR3 consists of 14 residues. The study treated chemo-refractory metastatic non-small-cell lung cancer patients with focal radiation plus ipilimumab CTLA-4 blockade. The rearrangement uses TRBV7-9 and TRBJ1-1; D gene ambiguous. This TCR was sampled from a human donor with non-small cell lung cancer who had a complete response to radiotherapy plus ipilimumab. The sample consisted of peripheral blood, taken from a patient treated with radiotherapy plus ipilimumab. CDR3 in amino acids: CASSRWEQNTEAFF. CDR3 in DNA: TGTGCCAGCAGCCGGTGGGAGCAGAACACTGAAGCTTTCTTT.